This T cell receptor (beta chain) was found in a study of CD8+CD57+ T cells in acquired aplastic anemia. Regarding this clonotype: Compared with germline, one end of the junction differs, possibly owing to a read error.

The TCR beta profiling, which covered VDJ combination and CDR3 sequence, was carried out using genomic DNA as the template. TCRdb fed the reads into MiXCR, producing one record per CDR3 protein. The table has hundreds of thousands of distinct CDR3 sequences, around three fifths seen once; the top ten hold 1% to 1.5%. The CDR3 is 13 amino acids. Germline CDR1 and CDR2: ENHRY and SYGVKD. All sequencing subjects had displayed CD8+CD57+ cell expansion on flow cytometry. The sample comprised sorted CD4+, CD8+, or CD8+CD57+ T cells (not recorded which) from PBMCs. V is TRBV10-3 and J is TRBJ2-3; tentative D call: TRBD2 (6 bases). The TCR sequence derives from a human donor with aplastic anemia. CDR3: CASSYSREKAQYF. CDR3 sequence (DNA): TGTGCCAGCAGTTACTCTCGGGAGAAGGCGCAGTATTTT.